These 15 T cell receptor beta chains were sequenced from one sample in a study of cytotoxic CD8 clonotypes in ibrutinib-treated CLL. The data were produced by immunoSEQ multiplex PCR, yet TCRdb's version contains in-frame clones alone and is incomplete. This sample yields under 300,000 clones, of which 70% are seen a single time; 15% belongs to the top ten. The source was PBMCs, collected after 24 months of ibrutinib treatment. The receptors shown here come from a human donor with chronic lymphocytic leukemia.

The CDR3 region is CASSPSTYTYEQYF. CDR3 bases: TGTGCCAGCAGCCCCTCGACGTATACCTACGAGCAGTACTTC. The chain couples TRBV11-3 to TRBJ2-7; no definite D call. Germline V gene lookup returns CDR1 SGHNT and CDR2 YENEEA. V shed 5 bases and J shed 2 bases, with 13 bases lying between them. The CDR3 contains 14 residues.

This rearrangement joins TRBV2 to TRBJ1-3, with D possibly TRBD1 on 6 matching bases. The ends were cut back, 1 base at V and 3 bases at J, with 10 bases in the middle. The germline V gene encodes CDR1 SNHLY and CDR2 FYNNEI. The CDR3 spans 15 residues. This CDR3 reads CASSEEGGYGNTIYF. The CDR3 nucleotides read TGTGCCAGCAGTGAAGAGGGGGGGTATGGAAACACCATATATTTT.

The rearrangement joins TRBV7-2 to TRBJ2-7, with 11 bases aligning to TRBD2. The CDR3 sequence is 15 residues long. Germline values: CDR1 SGHTA, CDR2 FQGNSA. J gave up 2 bases and V 3 bases, and 3 bases lay outside the gene matches. CDR3 DNA sequence: TGTGCCAGCAGCTTGGGACTAGCGGTTACCTACGAGCAGTACTTC. This gives the protein CASSLGLAVTYEQYF.

This clone was recorded a few times. The chain recombines TRBV19 with TRBJ2-5, with TRBD2 identical over 9 bases. The V and J ends lost 5 bases and 7 bases, in that order; junction bases with no gene match: 11. This CDR3 has 15 residues. Per the germline V gene, CDR1 is LNHDA and CDR2 is SQIVND (reference sequence). CDR3 region: CASSLGLATEGTQYF. DNA of the CDR3: TGTGCCAGTAGTCTAGGACTAGCGACGGAGGGGACCCAGTACTTC.

The rearrangement links TRBV27 to TRBJ2-3; 11 positions match TRBD2. CDR1 is MNHEY, CDR2 SMNVEV, per germline (reference sequence). CDR3 length: 15 amino acids. J was trimmed by 5 bases and V by 5 bases; bases with no gene match: 6. The CDR3 reads CASSPLAGGRDTQYF. In DNA, the CDR3 is TGTGCCAGCAGTCCCTTAGCGGGAGGGCGAGATACGCAGTATTTT.

The gene calls are TRBV4-3 and TRBJ2-6; D unresolved. Trimming shortened V by 3 bases and J by 0 bases, and 9 bases separated the two germline ends. This CDR3 has 16 amino acids. Germline assignment: CDR1 LGHNA and CDR2 YSLEER. The CDR3 reads CASSQVYNSGANVLTF. The CDR3 DNA sequence: TGCGCCAGCAGCCAGGTTTATAACTCTGGGGCCAACGTCCTGACTTTC.

The chain uses TRBV2 and TRBJ2-1; 9 bases line up with TRBD2. Germline assignment: CDR1 SNHLY and CDR2 FYNNEI. The CDR3 has 15 residues. V lost 5 bases, J lost 6 bases, and 8 bases stayed unmatched. Here the CDR3 reads CASSFLAGGVNEQFF. CDR3 coding DNA: TGTGCCAGCAGTTTCCTTGCGGGAGGGGTCAATGAGCAGTTCTTC. Using reference TRBV2 and TRBJ2-1 for the parts outside the CDR3, the full variable domain is EPEVTQTPSHQVTQMGQEVILRCVPISNHLYFYWYRQILGQKVEFLVSFYNNEISEKSEIFDDQFSVERPDGSNFTLKIRSTKLEDSAMYFCASSFLAGGVNEQFFGPGTRLTVL.

Points on this clone: This sample also contains other DNA sequences that code for the same CDR3. This sequence joins TRBV6-5 and TRBJ1-2, with D unresolved. Germline V gives CDR1 MNHEY, CDR2 SVGAGI. Trimming pared 0 bases from V and 2 bases from J, leaving 4 bases between. This CDR3 contains 13 residues. The CDR3 bases are TGTGCCAGCAGTTACTCAGGGAACTATGGCTACACCTTC. Translation: CASSYSGNYGYTF.

This sequence joins TRBV7-9 and TRBJ2-6; D remains unclear. CDR1 is SEHNR and CDR2 is FQNEAQ in the germline V gene (reference sequence). V was cut by 5 bases and J by 2 bases, with 7 bases left in between. This CDR3 has 14 residues. The CDR3 DNA reads as TGTGCCAGCAGCAGAAGAACTGGGGCCAACGTCCTGACTTTC. Protein product: CASSRRTGANVLTF.

This clone has just a few counts. The V call is TRBV12-1, the J call TRBJ2-1. TRBV12-1 is reported as a pseudogene. The CDR3 loop spans 16 amino acids. The CDR3 sequence: CASSPGVAEPYNEQFF. As DNA, the CDR3 is TGTGCCAGCAGCCCAGGGGTAGCGGAACCCTACAATGAGCAGTTCTTC.

The rearrangement links TRBV2 to TRBJ2-7, with 13 nucleotides matching TRBD2. Germline assignment: CDR1 SNHLY and CDR2 FYNNEI. The CDR3 consists of 14 residues. V shed 7 bases, J shed 6 bases, and the junction held 6 bases outside the gene matches. The chain's CDR3 is CASTGTSGKVEQYF. CDR3 bases: TGTGCCAGCACCGGGACTAGCGGGAAAGTCGAGCAGTACTTC. The entire variable domain, with the rest obtained from reference TRBV2 and TRBJ2-7, is as follows: EPEVTQTPSHQVTQMGQEVILRCVPISNHLYFYWYRQILGQKVEFLVSFYNNEISEKSEIFDDQFSVERPDGSNFTLKIRSTKLEDSAMYFCASTGTSGKVEQYFGPGTRLTVT.

This chain connects TRBV28 to TRBJ1-2, with D hard to call. This CDR3 has 13 residues. V gave up 0 bases and J gave up 6 bases, with 8 bases separating them. CDR1 and CDR2 (germline): MDHEN, SYDVKM. The CDR3 DNA sequence: TGTGCCAGCAGTTTATGGGCAGGCGATGGCTACACCTTC. Translated: CASSLWAGDGYTF.

V is TRBV15 and J is TRBJ2-5, with 7 bases fitting TRBD2. There are 14 residues in the CDR3. V lost 6 bases to trimming and J lost 3 bases; unmatched junction nucleotides: 7. Germline V gene sequence: CDR1 LNHNV, CDR2 YYDKDF (reference sequence). This CDR3 reads CATSLGGSKETQYF. The CDR3 DNA sequence: TGTGCCACCAGTTTGGGGGGGAGCAAAGAGACCCAGTACTTC.

The chain uses TRBV15 and TRBJ2-7, with unresolved D. This CDR3 region has 18 residues. The V and J ends lost 4 bases and 6 bases respectively, with 28 bases between them. Per the germline V gene, CDR1 is LNHNV and CDR2 is YYDKDF (reference sequence). CDR3 nucleotides: TGTGCCACCAGCAAAGCCCCAACTGGATCTCTTGGGTATGGCGAGCAGTACTTC. It is translated as CATSKAPTGSLGYGEQYF.

This clone turned up a few times. This chain connects TRBV19 to TRBJ2-7; 8 bases match TRBD1. CDR3 size: 16 residues. The V and J ends lost 7 bases and 3 bases, in that order; junction bases with no gene match: 14. Germline V gene sequence: CDR1 LNHDA, CDR2 SQIVND (reference sequence). In DNA, the CDR3 is TGTGCCAGTACCCCCCGGGGGCAGGGGGCGTACTACGAGCAGTACTTC. It translates to CASTPRGQGAYYEQYF.